This T cell receptor (beta chain) was identified in a study of control samples from healthy donors and cancer patients. The CDR3 loop spans 17 amino acids. Losses at the gene ends were 0 bases for V and 9 bases for J; bases not matched to a gene: 7. Germline V gene lookup returns CDR1 MNHEY and CDR2 SVGEGT. Assay used: immunoSEQ multiplex PCR; TCRdb lists only in-frame clones, some missing. Of tens of thousands of clones listed, 85% to 90% were seen once; the top ten hold 7.6%. This rearrangement joins TRBV6-2 or TRBV6-3 to TRBJ2-1; 14 positions agree with TRBD2. The receptor comes from a woman in her sixties in good health. The sample taken for sequencing was blood. The CDR3 loop reads CASSYSRLAGGPGEQFF. The CDR3 DNA follows: TGTGCCAGCAGTTACTCGAGACTAGCGGGAGGGCCGGGTGAGCAGTTCTTC.